Sequencing of this TCR beta chain was carried out in a study of T cells in Graves' hyperthyroidism and ophthalmopathy. Study-wide results and caveats: Through a model of 13 V-J features, ophthalmopathy was separated from stable hyperthyroidism. Blood also held most thyroid clonotypes expanded beyond 0.001.

Amplified TCR beta CDR3 regions came from RNA transcripts. During a first-round RT-PCR of the TCR CDR3, the HTBI primer set was used. TCRdb re-derived calls from the multiplex PCR reads in MiXCR, one entry per CDR3 protein. The sample lists some 560,000 distinct CDR3 sequences, around 15% occurring once. Comments on this clonotype: What it binds is unknown.

The sample taken for sequencing was blood. The receptor was derived from a woman between 40 and 50 years old with Graves' hyperthyroidism.

The CDR3, as DNA: TGTGCCAGCAGTGACGGACCAGCGGGAGACTACGAGCAGTACTTC. This sequence encodes CASSDGPAGDYEQYF. The chain couples TRBV6-1 to TRBJ2-7; 8 positions agree with TRBD2. This CDR3 is built from 15 residues. V lost 3 bases and J lost 3; bases outside the gene matches: 7. From germline, CDR1 is MNHNS and CDR2 SASEGT.